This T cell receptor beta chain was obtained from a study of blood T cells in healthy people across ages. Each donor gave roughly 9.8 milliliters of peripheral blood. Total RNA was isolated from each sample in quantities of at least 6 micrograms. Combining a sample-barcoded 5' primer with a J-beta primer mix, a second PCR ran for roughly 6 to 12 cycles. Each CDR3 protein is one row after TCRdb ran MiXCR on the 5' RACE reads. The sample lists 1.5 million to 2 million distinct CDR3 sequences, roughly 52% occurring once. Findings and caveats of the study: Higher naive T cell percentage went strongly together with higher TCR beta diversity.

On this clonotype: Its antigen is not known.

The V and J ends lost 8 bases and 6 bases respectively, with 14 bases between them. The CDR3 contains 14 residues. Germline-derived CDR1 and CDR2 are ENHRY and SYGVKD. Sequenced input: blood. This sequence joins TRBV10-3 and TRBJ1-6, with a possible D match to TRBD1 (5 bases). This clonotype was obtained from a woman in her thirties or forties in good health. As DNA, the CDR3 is TGTGCCATCGGATGGGGGAGGAGTAATTCACCCCTCCACTTT. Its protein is CAIGWGRSNSPLHF.